The 30 T cell receptor beta chains below all came from one sample that was sequenced in a study of response to subunit inactivated influenza vaccine. Via MiXCR, TCRdb re-called the RT-PCR reads, giving one row per CDR3 protein. In the table there are hundreds of thousands of distinct CDR3 sequences, around 13% of which are singletons. This specimen was PBMCs from blood, taken around 15 days before vaccination. Receptors were obtained from a man in his forties or fifties who received an inactivated influenza vaccine.

This chain links TRBV23-1 with TRBJ1-6; TRBD1 might be the D (5 bases). TRBV23-1 is flagged as an ORF with uncertain function. V lost 6 bases, J lost 0 bases, and 12 bases lay in between. The CDR3 extends over 16 amino acids. This CDR3 reads CASRGHGSSYNSPLHF. CDR3 nucleotides: TGCGCCAGCAGGGGGCACGGAAGCTCCTATAATTCACCCCTCCACTTT.

This clonotype has a count of ten or more. The chain couples TRBV5-1 to TRBJ2-6; TRBD1 aligns across 7 bases. This CDR3 has 15 residues. V lost 7 bases, J lost 0 bases, and 4 bases stayed unmatched. CDR1 and CDR2 from the germline V gene are SGHRS and YFSETQ. The DNA of the CDR3 is TGCGCCAGCCACAGGGGAAGCTCTGGGGCCAACGTCCTGACTTTC. Protein: CASHRGSSGANVLTF.

Only a few counts were recorded for this clonotype. The V call is TRBV6-1, the J call TRBJ1-5; no clear D. Deletions cut 2 bases from V and 3 bases from J, with 11 bases between. This CDR3 has 15 residues. Germline CDR1 MNHNS, CDR2 SASEGT. CDR3 nucleotides: TGTGCCAGCAGTGAAAATGCCAGAATCAATCAGCCCCAGCATTTT. As protein: CASSENARINQPQHF.

Only a few counts were recorded for this clonotype. The chain joins TRBV6-2 or TRBV6-3 to TRBJ2-2, with 10 bases lining up with TRBD2. V was clipped by 9 bases and J by 6 bases; unmatched bases: 13. Germline-derived CDR1 and CDR2 are MNHEY and SVGEGT. The CDR3 is made up of 16 amino acids. The CDR3: CASALRLAGVAGELFF. The CDR3 DNA sequence: TGTGCCAGTGCGTTGCGGCTAGCGGGAGTAGCCGGGGAGCTGTTTTTT.

The V and J genes are TRBV4-1 and TRBJ2-1, with TRBD2 identical over 12 bases. CDR1 is MGHRA and CDR2 is YSYEKL in the germline V gene. The V and J ends lost 0 bases and 8 bases, in that order; junction bases with no gene match: 14. CDR3 length: 19 amino acids. CDR3 nucleotides: TGCGCCAGCAGCCAAGAAATCGGGCCTAGCGGGGGGGCCTGGGATGAGCAGTTCTTC. Encoded protein: CASSQEIGPSGGAWDEQFF.

This clonotype was seen more than once but under ten times. The CDR3 spells CASSLRARETQYF. The DNA for the CDR3 is TGTGCCAGCAGCTTACGGGCCCGGGAGACCCAGTACTTC. The chain has TRBV7-3 and TRBJ2-5, with no clear D. The CDR3 contains 13 residues. Germline V CDR1 and CDR2: SGHTA, FQGTGA. Trimming stripped 2 bases from V and 5 bases from J, with 9 bases between.

This clonotype showed up just a few times. The chain employs TRBV28 and TRBJ2-6, with 7 positions matching TRBD1. The CDR3 is made up of 15 amino acids. CDR1 and CDR2 from the germline V gene are MDHEN and SYDVKM. J was trimmed by 3 bases and V by 3 bases; bases with no gene match: 2. The CDR3, as DNA: TGTGCCAGCAGTTTGCCAGGGGGTGGGGCCAACGTCCTGACTTTC. This encodes CASSLPGGGANVLTF.

The gene calls are TRBV11-2 and TRBJ2-5; 12 bases are a match to TRBD1. Trimming cost V 4 bases and J 4 bases; bases outside gene matches: 1. This CDR3 is 14 amino acids long. Germline CDR1 reads SGHAT; CDR2 reads FQNNGV. The CDR3 coding sequence is TGTGCCAGCAGCTGGGGACAGGGGGCAGAGACCCAGTACTTC. This translates into CASSWGQGAETQYF. The full variable domain, with the rest looked up from reference TRBV11-2 and TRBJ2-5, is EAGVAQSPRYKIIEKRQSVAFWCNPISGHATLYWYQQILGQGPKLLIQFQNNGVVDDSQLPKDRFSAERLKGVDSTLKIQPAKLEDSAVYLCASSWGQGAETQYFGPGTRLLVL.

This clonotype was detected many times. The chain combines TRBV6-2 or TRBV6-3 with TRBJ2-1; TRBD1 matches 8 bases. Germline assignment: CDR1 MNHEY and CDR2 SVGEGT. V shed 0 bases, J shed 7 bases, and the junction held 5 bases outside the gene matches. The CDR3 spans 15 residues. This CDR3 is CASSYSWTGINEQFF. The DNA of the CDR3 is TGTGCCAGCAGTTACTCATGGACAGGGATAAATGAGCAGTTCTTC.

This clonotype was observed a handful of times. The chain joins TRBV20-1 to TRBJ2-1; 11 bases agree with TRBD2. The CDR3 loop spans 14 amino acids. Germline trimming cut 2 bases from V and 7 bases from J; bases unmatched to any gene: 4. Germline CDR1 is DFQATT and CDR2 is SNEGSKA (reference sequence). The CDR3 protein is CSARIAGGRNEQFF. DNA of the CDR3: TGCAGTGCTAGAATAGCGGGGGGGAGGAATGAGCAGTTCTTC.

This clonotype appeared many times. CDR3 nucleotide sequence: TGTGCCAGCAGCCAGGGACAGGGGGTGACTGAAGCTTTCTTT. Residues: CASSQGQGVTEAFF. The chain carries TRBV3-1 and TRBJ1-1, with 11 bases identical to TRBD1. Germline CDR1 LGHDT, CDR2 YNNKEL (reference sequence). With 3 bases clipped from V and 5 bases from J, the junction kept 2 bases outside the gene matches. CDR3 length: 14 residues.

A few counts support this clonotype. The chain recombines TRBV29-1 with TRBJ2-2, with D perhaps TRBD1 (5 bases). V was cut by 5 bases and J by 1 base, with 8 bases left in between. The germline V gene encodes CDR1 SQVTM and CDR2 ANQGSEA. The CDR3 has 13 residues. Here the CDR3 reads CSVPGMNTGELFF. The CDR3 nucleotides read TGCAGCGTTCCAGGGATGAACACCGGGGAGCTGTTTTTT.

This clonotype was detected only a few times. J is TRBJ2-3 and V is TRBV5-1; 7 nucleotides line up with TRBD2. The CDR3 loop spans 16 amino acids. The germline CDR1 and CDR2 sequences are SGHRS and YFSETQ. The V gene end was trimmed by 3 bases and the J gene end by 0 bases; junction bases not matched to a gene: 7. CDR3 sequence: CASSSTGTTSTDTQYF. In DNA form, the CDR3 reads TGCGCCAGCAGCTCCACCGGGACTACTAGCACAGATACGCAGTATTTT.

The chain is built from TRBV5-1 and TRBJ2-1, with 8 bases aligning to TRBD2. The CDR3 is 18 residues long. Germline CDR1 reads SGHRS; CDR2 reads YFSETQ. V was pared by 3 bases and J by 2 bases, with 13 bases of the junction left unmatched. Written as DNA, the CDR3 is TGCGCCAGCAGCTCGGGGGTGCCGGGAGGGTCAACCTACAATGAGCAGTTCTTC. Amino acids: CASSSGVPGGSTYNEQFF.

This clonotype appeared a few times. The chain couples TRBV12-3 or TRBV12-4 to TRBJ2-1, with D possibly being TRBD1 or TRBD2 (6 bases each). The CDR3 totals 13 residues. Trimming took 8 bases from V and 4 from J, leaving 12 bases between them. The chain's CDR3 is CASGGTTYNEQFF. The CDR3 DNA reads as TGTGCCAGCGGCGGGACAACTTACAATGAGCAGTTCTTC.

The V gene is TRBV7-2, the J gene TRBJ2-3; 9 bases align to TRBD2. This CDR3 has 15 residues. V dropped 5 bases and J dropped 6; count of bases not matched to a gene: 9. Germline V gene lookup returns CDR1 SGHTA and CDR2 FQGNSA. The CDR3 loop is CASSAPGLADDTQYF. The CDR3 nucleotides read TGTGCCAGCAGCGCCCCGGGACTAGCCGATGATACGCAGTATTTT.

The chain employs TRBV7-9 and TRBJ2-7; D may be TRBD2 (5 bases). The CDR3 is made up of 14 amino acids. Germline lookup yields CDR1 SEHNR and CDR2 FQNEAQ (reference sequence). Trimming removed 0 bases at V and 1 base at J, with 7 bases between. The CDR3 DNA reads as TGTGCCAGCAGCTTAGCATGGACTTCCTACGAGCAGTACTTC. The encoded protein is CASSLAWTSYEQYF.

In regard to this clonotype: It is unclear where the CDR3 begins or ends on the DNA, so no DNA is shown, and the CDR3 is as TCRdb lists it. This sequence joins TRBV5-1 and TRBJ2-2; the table names TRBD2, a call not compared with the DNA. Germline assignment: CDR1 SGHRS and CDR2 YFSETQ. The CDR3 is made up of 17 amino acids, end residues included. The CDR3 here is CASSPNRDSGTPGSCFF.

This clonotype turned up a few times. The chain combines TRBV18 with TRBJ2-1; D could derive from TRBD1 or TRBD2 (5 bases each). Germline values: CDR1 KGHSH, CDR2 LQKENI. The CDR3 consists of 15 residues. The V end was cut by 6 bases, the J end by 1 base, with 13 bases between. As DNA, the CDR3 is TGTGCCAGCTCGCGAGGGACGGAGTCCTACAATGAGCAGTTCTTC. Protein sequence: CASSRGTESYNEQFF.

The J gene is TRBJ2-1, the V gene TRBV5-1, with D possibly being TRBD1 (5 bases). Between the trimmed V and J ends, which lost 8 bases and 9 bases, there was a span of 12 bases. Germline assignment: CDR1 SGHRS and CDR2 YFSETQ. The CDR3 loop spans 11 amino acids. The CDR3 protein is CARIGVGEQFF. CDR3 nucleotides: TGCGCCAGAATAGGGGTGGGTGAGCAGTTCTTC.

V and J are TRBV6-2 or TRBV6-3 and TRBJ1-1; D remains ambiguous. Trimming removed 5 bases at V and 2 bases at J, with 12 bases between. The CDR3 loop spans 14 amino acids. CDR1 MNHEY and CDR2 SVGEGT come from the germline V gene. CDR3 DNA sequence: TGTGCCAGCAGTGTCCTTGAGGACAACACTGAAGCTTTCTTT. The encoded protein is CASSVLEDNTEAFF.

The CDR3 sequence: CASSQGRPSSFSYNEQFF. For the CDR3, the DNA is TGTGCCAGCAGTCAAGGCAGGCCTTCCTCCTTCTCCTACAATGAGCAGTTCTTC. The rearrangement joins TRBV11-1 to TRBJ2-1; D is undetermined. This CDR3 has 18 residues. Trimming pared 6 bases from V and 0 bases from J, leaving 21 bases between. Germline CDR1 and CDR2: SGHAT and FQDESV (reference sequence).

The chain links TRBV12-3 or TRBV12-4 to TRBJ2-1; possibly TRBD1 or TRBD2 for D (5 bases each). The V gene lost 0 bases and the J gene lost 2 bases, with 8 bases spanning the gap. The CDR3 spans 15 residues. The DNA for the CDR3 is TGTGCCAGCAGTTTAGCTTTGGGACCCTACAATGAGCAGTTCTTC. This codes for CASSLALGPYNEQFF.

The chain uses TRBV10-1 and TRBJ1-1, with D unresolved. Germline V gene sequence: CDR1 WNHNN, CDR2 SYGVQD (reference sequence). V was trimmed by 3 bases and J by 7 bases, leaving 12 bases between them. The CDR3 length is 13 residues. CDR3 DNA sequence: TGCGCCAGCAGTGACCCTCCCCAGGATGAAGCTTTCTTT. It translates to CASSDPPQDEAFF.

There are a few counts of this clonotype. This chain links TRBV7-2 with TRBJ2-5; D is perhaps TRBD1 or TRBD2 (5 bases each). The CDR3 runs to 16 residues. Germline CDR1 and CDR2: SGHTA and FQGNSA. V was pared by 1 base and J by 5 bases, with 17 bases between. CDR3 coding DNA: TGTGCCAGCAGCTTAGAGGGACCTGGTAATGGGGAGACCCAGTACTTC. Translating gives CASSLEGPGNGETQYF.

The chain uses TRBV5-1 and TRBJ2-5; possibly TRBD1 or TRBD2 for D (5 bases each). V lost 1 base and J 5 bases, leaving 12 bases between the germline ends. Germline V gene data show CDR1 as SGHRS and CDR2 as YFSETQ. This CDR3 spans 14 amino acids. CDR3 coding DNA: TGCGCCAGCAGCTTGCCCGGGACCGGGGAGACCCAGTACTTC. It yields the protein CASSLPGTGETQYF.

This chain uses TRBV12-3 or TRBV12-4 with TRBJ2-7; the match to TRBD2 covers 7 bases. The junction had 11 bases not matched to a gene; V was cut back by 6 bases and J by 3 bases. The CDR3 sequence is 15 residues long. The CDR3 loop is CASSSGLPGGYEQYF. For the CDR3, the DNA is TGTGCCAGCAGCTCGGGACTACCTGGAGGCTACGAGCAGTACTTC.

This clonotype was observed many times. The chain is built from TRBV2 and TRBJ1-3; 9 bases are shared with TRBD1. Germline V gene lookup returns CDR1 SNHLY and CDR2 FYNNEI. CDR3 size: 13 residues. V dropped 6 bases and J dropped 4; count of bases not matched to a gene: 1. CDR3 in DNA: TGTGCCAGCAGGGACAGGGGCGGAAACACCATATATTTT. This encodes CASRDRGGNTIYF.

This clonotype was recorded at least ten times. The CDR3 nucleotides read TGCGCCAGCAGCTTGGTAGCAGCTGGCTCCTACGAGCAGTACTTC. Protein sequence: CASSLVAAGSYEQYF. This chain connects TRBV5-1 to TRBJ2-7; D is unresolved. Germline CDR1 reads SGHRS; CDR2 reads YFSETQ. V lost 0 bases, J lost 0 bases, and 10 bases lay in between. The CDR3 is 15 residues long.

V is TRBV6-5 and J is TRBJ2-1, with D hard to call. V lost 0 bases and J lost 5, with 14 bases in between. The CDR3 contains 16 residues. The V gene's germline CDR1 is MNHEY and CDR2 SVGAGI. The CDR3 loop reads CASSYSQGYRNNEQFF. The CDR3 DNA sequence: TGTGCCAGCAGTTACTCGCAAGGCTATCGGAACAATGAGCAGTTCTTC.